The sequence of this T cell receptor (beta chain) was determined in a study of T cell repertoires in cytomegalovirus infection. Turning to the study itself: Public TCR beta signature analysis indicated the presence of both CMV infection and matching HLA type. Notes on the study in general: Pooled public TCR beta family frequency picked out CMV carriers with the relevant HLA. Predominance within the ex vivo response was attributable to HLA-C-restricted CMV-specific TCR beta clonotypes.

This clonotype has ten or more counts. The antigen remains unidentified. TCRdb used MiXCR to reprocess the reads, holding one entry per CDR3 protein. Of about 360,000 distinct CDR3 sequences listed, around 18% are singletons. Trimming left V 3 bases short and J 5 bases short, with 8 bases between. CDR3 length: 13 amino acids. From germline, CDR1 is SGHTA and CDR2 FQGNSA. Sequencing was done on a sample of PBMCs. The chain combines TRBV7-2 with TRBJ2-4; D unclear. This TCR came from a human donor in good health (CMV status not recorded). Some clones in this sample may be carry-over from other donors' samples. CDR3 sequence: CASSFDVENIQYF. CDR3 nucleotides: TGTGCCAGCAGCTTCGACGTTGAAAACATTCAGTACTTC.